The clone carrying this T cell receptor beta chain showed up just a few times. These data belong to a study of blood T cell repertoires in COVID-19. Study context: There were acute and convalescent COVID-19 samples, and they came from the United States, Italy and Spain. The analysed material was cDNA or gDNA that came from T cells, B-cell-depleted T cells, or PBMCs.

The CDR3 runs 14 residues. V trimming: 2 bases; J trimming: 9 bases; junction bases outside the gene matches: 6. Germline V gene lookup returns CDR1 GTSNPN and CDR2 SVGIG (reference sequence). Original processing notes: Counts of nucleated cells, estimated from reference gene primer amplification, were obtained. Clones were sequenced by immunoSEQ multiplex PCR, and TCRdb holds only the in-frame ones, with some missing. Clone size and V and J calls were adopted from that table, with D and trimming inferred from the DNA. The sample carries about 160,000 clones, approximately 85% recorded once. The sequence came from a woman aged 50 to 60 with COVID-19, enrolled during active disease. The gene calls are TRBV30 and TRBJ1-6, with TRBD1 identical over 8 bases. Material for sequencing was peripheral blood. CDR3 protein: CAWSPRTGTSPLHF. The CDR3 nucleotides are TGTGCCTGGAGTCCTCGGACAGGGACTTCACCCCTCCACTTT.